Below, one T cell receptor beta chain is given with its context. In the authors' workflow: By means of reference gene primer amplification, nucleated cell counts were estimated. TCRdb's copy holds only in-frame clones and misses some; the assay was immunoSEQ multiplex PCR. Clone size and V and J calls were adopted from that table, with D and trimming inferred from the DNA. This repertoire shows 250,000 to 300,000 clones, under 90% found once; its top ten account for 4% to 4.5%. The source of the sample is a study of blood T cell repertoires in COVID-19. About the study: Acute-phase and convalescent COVID-19 samples originated in the United States, Italy and Spain.

Germline V gene sequence: CDR1 SEHNR, CDR2 FQNEAQ (reference sequence). Trimming at V came to 4 bases and at J to 2 bases, leaving 3 bases not matched to a gene. The CDR3 covers 14 residues. This receptor was obtained from a man between 60 and 75 years old with acute or convalescent COVID-19. This rearrangement joins TRBV7-9 to TRBJ1-2, with 8 bases identical to TRBD1. Sequenced input: peripheral blood. Written as DNA, the CDR3 is TGTGCCAGCAGCTGGGGACAGGCAAACTATGGCTACACCTTC. Amino acids: CASSWGQANYGYTF.